One sample yielded the 17 T cell receptor beta chains listed below, sequenced in a study of blood T cell repertoires in COVID-19. Only in-frame clones appear in the TCRdb table, and some are missing; sequencing was by immunoSEQ multiplex PCR. The sample lists some 380,000 clones; about 90% were seen once. The specimen was peripheral blood. Every receptor here comes from a man aged 18-30 years with active or convalescent COVID-19.

The chain joins TRBV7-9 to TRBJ1-3, with D possibly TRBD1 on 5 matching bases. The CDR3 contains 17 residues. The germline V and J ends were trimmed by 5 bases and 1 base, with 18 bases remaining between them. Germline V CDR1 and CDR2: SEHNR, FQNEAQ (reference sequence). The CDR3 protein is CASSHRPGEASGNTIYF. The CDR3 bases are TGTGCCAGCAGCCACCGACCGGGGGAGGCGTCTGGAAACACCATATATTTT.

This chain uses TRBV24-1 with TRBJ1-1; D not resolved. The ends were cut back, 4 bases at V and 6 bases at J, with 17 bases in the middle. The CDR3 is 15 amino acids. In germline, CDR1 is KGHDR, CDR2 SFDVKD. The CDR3 is CATSDSDGPGAEAFF. In nucleotides, the CDR3 is TGTGCCACCAGTGACTCGGACGGACCCGGGGCTGAAGCTTTCTTT.

V and J are TRBV7-2 and TRBJ1-1; a possible D gene is TRBD1 (5 bases). V dropped 2 bases and J dropped 1 base, with 17 bases sitting between them. Germline V gene data show CDR1 as SGHTA and CDR2 as FQGNSA. The length of the CDR3 is 17 residues. The CDR3 bases are TGTGCCAGCAGCTTATCTCTTCGGCTACAGGAGAACACTGAAGCTTTCTTT. It encodes CASSLSLRLQENTEAFF.

The V and J genes are TRBV18 and TRBJ2-1, with D tentatively TRBD1 (5 bases). V lost 2 bases and J 2 bases, leaving 7 bases between the germline ends. The CDR3 extends over 14 amino acids. Germline V gives CDR1 KGHSH, CDR2 LQKENI. The CDR3 loop reads CASSPSDTYNEQFF. CDR3 DNA: TGTGCCAGCTCACCATCGGACACCTACAATGAGCAGTTCTTC.

The chain couples TRBV5-1 to TRBJ1-3, with TRBD1 matching over 8 bases. CDR1 is SGHRS and CDR2 is YFSETQ in the germline V gene. V was clipped by 4 bases and J by 0 bases; unmatched bases: 3. This CDR3 comprises 15 residues. The CDR3 region has the DNA TGCGCCAGCAGCCGTACAGGGGGCTCTGGAAACACCATATATTTT. Translated, it gives CASSRTGGSGNTIYF.

The chain joins TRBV6-6 to TRBJ1-2; no firm D call. The CDR3 runs 12 residues. V was cut by 6 bases and J by 6 bases, with 11 bases left in between. Germline CDR1 is MNHNY and CDR2 is SVGAGI (reference sequence). In DNA form, the CDR3 reads TGTGCCAGCAGCCCCGGGGAGGATGGCTACACCTTC. Amino acids: CASSPGEDGYTF.

The chain has TRBV4-2 and TRBJ1-1, with a possible D match to TRBD1 (5 bases). V lost 1 base and J lost 5, with 11 bases in between. Germline loops: CDR1 LGHNA, CDR2 YNFKEQ. The CDR3 has 14 amino acids. The CDR3 here is CASSQARDRTEAFF. CDR3 bases: TGTGCCAGCAGCCAAGCCAGGGATCGTACTGAAGCTTTCTTT.

V is TRBV9 and J is TRBJ2-5; D is possibly TRBD1 (7 bases). Germline V gene sequence: CDR1 SGDLS, CDR2 YYNGEE. This CDR3 contains 15 residues. Trimming left V 0 bases short and J 5 bases short, with 14 bases between. CDR3 nucleotide sequence: TGTGCCAGCAGCGTAGGAGGAGGGGGCCGGGAGACCCAGTACTTC. The encoded protein is CASSVGGGGRETQYF. Using reference TRBV9 and TRBJ2-5 for the parts outside the CDR3, the full variable domain is DSGVTQTPKHLITATGQRVTLRCSPRSGDLSVYWYQQSLDQGLQFLIQYYNGEERAKGNILERFSAQQFPDLHSELNLSSLELGDSALYFCASSVGGGGRETQYFGPGTRLLVL.

The V and J genes are TRBV3-1 (or the pseudogene TRBV3-2) and TRBJ1-1; TRBD1 is a possible D gene (5 bases). Germline V gives CDR1 LGHDT, CDR2 YNNKEL (reference sequence). The CDR3 length is 15 residues. V gave up 3 bases and J gave up 4 bases, with 15 bases separating them. CDR3 in DNA: TGTGCCAGCAGCCACGGGGCAGGGCGGGGCACTGAAGCTTTCTTT. It codes for CASSHGAGRGTEAFF.

The rearrangement uses TRBV2 and TRBJ1-5, with D uncertain. Trimming left V 4 bases short and J 4 bases short, with 5 bases between. Germline V CDR1 and CDR2: SNHLY, FYNNEI. The CDR3 consists of 12 residues. CDR3 loop: CASSVGNQPQHF. CDR3 sequence (DNA): TGTGCCAGCAGTGTCGGGAATCAGCCCCAGCATTTT.

CDR3 amino acids: CASSLGQVWTVANYGYTF. The CDR3 nucleotides read TGTGCCAGCAGCTTAGGTCAGGTGTGGACAGTAGCTAACTATGGCTACACCTTC. The chain links TRBV11-2 to TRBJ1-2; D might be TRBD1 (6 bases). The CDR3 has 18 residues. Per the germline V gene, CDR1 is SGHAT and CDR2 is FQNNGV. V lost 1 base, J lost 0 bases, and 18 bases lay in between.

This clone was seen a few times. The chain links TRBV9 to TRBJ1-4; 9 bases agree with TRBD1. The V and J ends lost 0 bases and 7 bases, in that order; junction bases with no gene match: 4. Germline-derived CDR1 and CDR2 are SGDLS and YYNGEE. The CDR3 extends over 15 amino acids. CDR3 region: CASSVGTGVSEKLFF. CDR3 sequence (DNA): TGTGCCAGCAGCGTAGGGACAGGGGTCAGTGAAAAACTGTTTTTT.

The J gene is TRBJ1-6, the V gene TRBV5-4, with a tentative D call TRBD1 (5 bases). Deletions cut 3 bases from V and 6 bases from J, with 13 bases between. The CDR3 extends over 15 amino acids. Looked up from germline, CDR1 is SGHNT and CDR2 is YYREEE (reference sequence). The CDR3 here is CASSSPGRVNSPLHF. Written as DNA, the CDR3 is TGTGCCAGCAGCTCGCCGGGCAGGGTTAATTCACCCCTCCACTTT. The full variable domain, rest sourced from reference TRBV5-4 and TRBJ1-6, is ETGVTQSPTHLIKTRGQQVTLRCSSQSGHNTVSWYQQALGQGPQFIFQYYREEENGRGNFPPRFSGLQFPNYSSELNVNALELDDSALYLCASSSPGRVNSPLHFGNGTRLTVT.

The V call is TRBV18, the J call TRBJ1-1, with D perhaps TRBD1 (6 bases). The CDR3 consists of 14 residues. Germline V gene data show CDR1 as KGHSH and CDR2 as LQKENI. V was shortened by 9 bases and J by 2 bases, with 16 bases between the two germline ends. CDR3 amino acids: CASEGGRINTEAFF. The CDR3 coding sequence is TGTGCCAGTGAGGGGGGGCGCATAAACACTGAAGCTTTCTTT. The entire variable domain, with the rest obtained from reference TRBV18 and TRBJ1-1, is as follows: NAGVMQNPRHLVRRRGQEARLRCSPMKGHSHVYWYRQLPEEGLKFMVYLQKENIIDESGMPKERFSAEFPKEGPSILRIQQVVRGDSAAYFCASEGGRINTEAFFGQGTRLTVV.

This clone was detected a few times. The V and J genes are TRBV4-1 and TRBJ2-7, with D maybe TRBD2 (5 bases). V was pared by 0 bases and J by 3 bases, with 18 bases between. There are 17 residues in the CDR3. From germline, CDR1 is MGHRA and CDR2 YSYEKL. CDR3 sequence reads: CASSQERKDSLFYEQYF. The CDR3 nucleotides read TGCGCCAGCAGCCAAGAAAGGAAGGACTCATTATTCTACGAGCAGTACTTC.

The J gene is TRBJ1-2, the V gene TRBV6-5; possibly TRBD1 for D (5 bases). Per the germline V gene, CDR1 is MNHEY and CDR2 is SVGAGI. V lost 6 bases and J lost 3, with 11 bases in between. The CDR3 extends over 13 amino acids. CDR3 DNA: TGTGCCAGCAGCCGCGGGACTCACTATGGCTACACCTTC. The encoded protein is CASSRGTHYGYTF.

The chain links TRBV6-6 to TRBJ2-1, with 8 bases that match TRBD2. The CDR3 totals 16 residues. CDR1 and CDR2 from the germline V gene are MNHNY and SVGAGI (reference sequence). Unmatched junction bases numbered 9, after V lost 6 bases and J lost 2 bases. CDR3 bases: TGTGCCAGCAGGGAGCCGGGACTAGTCCCCTACAATGAGCAGTTCTTC. Protein: CASREPGLVPYNEQFF.